This T cell receptor (beta chain) came from a study of blood T cell repertoires in COVID-19. Study as a whole: COVID-19 samples collected from the United States, Italy and Spain covered acute and convalescent phases. PBMCs, B-cell-depleted T cells, or T cells were the source of the cDNA or gDNA that made up the material.

Germline values: CDR1 ENHRY, CDR2 SYGVKD. This CDR3 spans 13 amino acids. Trimming removed 6 bases from V and 2 bases from J, with 11 bases in between. Per the original methods: Reference gene primer amplification in the assay estimated nucleated cell counts. Profiled with immunoSEQ multiplex PCR; TCRdb holds only in-frame clones, not every one. D and trimming were read from the DNA, whereas the V and J calls and clone size are those reported in that table. The profile shows about 160,000 clones, less than 90% of them singletons. Sequencing was carried out using peripheral blood. This sequence originates from a woman between 70 and 85 years old with acute or convalescent COVID-19. This chain uses TRBV10-3 with TRBJ2-7, with D maybe TRBD2 (5 bases). CDR3 sequence: CAIRGPGTYEQYF. CDR3 coding DNA: TGTGCCATCAGGGGCCCCGGGACCTACGAGCAGTACTTC.